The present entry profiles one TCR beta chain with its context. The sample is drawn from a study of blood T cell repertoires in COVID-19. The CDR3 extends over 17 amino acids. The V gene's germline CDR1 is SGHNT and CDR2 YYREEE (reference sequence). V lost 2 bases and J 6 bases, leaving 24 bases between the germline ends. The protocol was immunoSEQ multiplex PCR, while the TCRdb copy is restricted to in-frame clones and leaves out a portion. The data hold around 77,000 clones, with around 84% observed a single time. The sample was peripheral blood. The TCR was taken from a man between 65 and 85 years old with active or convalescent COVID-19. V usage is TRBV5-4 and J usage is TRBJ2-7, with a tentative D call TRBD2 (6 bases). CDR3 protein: CASSFGEFGWRGSEQYF. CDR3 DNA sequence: TGTGCCAGCAGCTTTGGTGAGTTCGGCTGGCGGGGATCCGAGCAGTACTTC.